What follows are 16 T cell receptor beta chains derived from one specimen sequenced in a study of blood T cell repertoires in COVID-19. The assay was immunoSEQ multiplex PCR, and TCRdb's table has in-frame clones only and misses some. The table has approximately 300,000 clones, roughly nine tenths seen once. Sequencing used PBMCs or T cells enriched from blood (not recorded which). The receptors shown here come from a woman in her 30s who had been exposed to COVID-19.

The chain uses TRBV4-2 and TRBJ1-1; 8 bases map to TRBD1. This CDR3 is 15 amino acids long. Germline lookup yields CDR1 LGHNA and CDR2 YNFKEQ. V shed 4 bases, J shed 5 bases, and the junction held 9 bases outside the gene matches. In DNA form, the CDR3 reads TGTGCCAGCAGCCCCAGGACAGGGTCGCGGACTGAAGCTTTCTTT. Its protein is CASSPRTGSRTEAFF.

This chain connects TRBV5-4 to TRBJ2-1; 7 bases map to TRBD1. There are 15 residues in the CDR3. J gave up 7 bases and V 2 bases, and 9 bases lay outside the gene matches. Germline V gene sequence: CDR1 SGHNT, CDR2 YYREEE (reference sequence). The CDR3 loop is CASSLQGNLGNEQFF. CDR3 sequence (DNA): TGTGCCAGCAGCTTACAGGGGAACCTCGGGAATGAGCAGTTCTTC.

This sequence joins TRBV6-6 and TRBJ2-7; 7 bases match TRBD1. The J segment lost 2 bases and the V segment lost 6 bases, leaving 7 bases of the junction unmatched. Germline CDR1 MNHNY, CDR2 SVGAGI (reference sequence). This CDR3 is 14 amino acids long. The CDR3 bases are TGTGCCAGCAGCCTTACAGGGGATACCTACGAGCAGTACTTC. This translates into CASSLTGDTYEQYF.

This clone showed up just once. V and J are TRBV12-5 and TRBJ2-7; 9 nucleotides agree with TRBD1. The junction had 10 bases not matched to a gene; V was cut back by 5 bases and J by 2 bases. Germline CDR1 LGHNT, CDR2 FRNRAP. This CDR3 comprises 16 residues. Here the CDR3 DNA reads TGTGCTAGTGGTCCACCCTGGGGACAGGGCCCCTACGAGCAGTACTTC. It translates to CASGPPWGQGPYEQYF.

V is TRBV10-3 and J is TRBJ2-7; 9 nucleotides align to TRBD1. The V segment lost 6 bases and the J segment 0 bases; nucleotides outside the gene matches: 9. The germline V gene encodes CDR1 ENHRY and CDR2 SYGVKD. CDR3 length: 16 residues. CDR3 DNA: TGTGCCATCAGGGAGAACAGGGGGCCTATCTCCTACGAGCAGTACTTC. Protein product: CAIRENRGPISYEQYF.

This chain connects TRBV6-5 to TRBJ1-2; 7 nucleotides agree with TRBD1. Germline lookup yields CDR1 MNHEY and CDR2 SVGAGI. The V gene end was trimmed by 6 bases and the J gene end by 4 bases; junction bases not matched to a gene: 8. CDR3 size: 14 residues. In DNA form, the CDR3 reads TGTGCCAGCAGCGCTACCGGGACAGCCTATGGCTACACCTTC. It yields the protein CASSATGTAYGYTF.

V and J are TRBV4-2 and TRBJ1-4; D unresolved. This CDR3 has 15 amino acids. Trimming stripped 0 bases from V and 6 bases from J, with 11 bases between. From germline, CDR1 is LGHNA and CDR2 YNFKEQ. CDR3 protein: CASSQEGGFDEKLFF. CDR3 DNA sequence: TGTGCCAGCAGCCAAGAAGGAGGGTTCGATGAAAAACTGTTTTTT.

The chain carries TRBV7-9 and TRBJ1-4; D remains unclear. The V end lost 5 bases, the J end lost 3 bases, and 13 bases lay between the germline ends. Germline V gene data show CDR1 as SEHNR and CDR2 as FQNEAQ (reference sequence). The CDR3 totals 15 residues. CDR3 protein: CASSPDSLPNEKLFF. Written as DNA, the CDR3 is TGTGCCAGCAGCCCGGACTCTTTGCCTAATGAAAAACTGTTTTTT.

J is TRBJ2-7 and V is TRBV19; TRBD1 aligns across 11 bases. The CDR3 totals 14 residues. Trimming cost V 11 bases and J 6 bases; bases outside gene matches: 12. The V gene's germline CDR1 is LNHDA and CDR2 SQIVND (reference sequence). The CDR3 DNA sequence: TGTGCCTCCCAGGGGACAGGGGGAATAGGCGAGCAGTACTTC. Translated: CASQGTGGIGEQYF.

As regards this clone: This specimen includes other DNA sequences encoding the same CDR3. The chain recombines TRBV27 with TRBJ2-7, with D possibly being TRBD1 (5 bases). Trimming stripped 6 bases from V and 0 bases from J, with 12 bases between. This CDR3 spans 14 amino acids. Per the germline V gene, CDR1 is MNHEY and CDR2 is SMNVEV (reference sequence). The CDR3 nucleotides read TGTGCCAGCAGCCGTCAGGGTAGCTCCTACGAGCAGTACTTC. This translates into CASSRQGSSYEQYF.

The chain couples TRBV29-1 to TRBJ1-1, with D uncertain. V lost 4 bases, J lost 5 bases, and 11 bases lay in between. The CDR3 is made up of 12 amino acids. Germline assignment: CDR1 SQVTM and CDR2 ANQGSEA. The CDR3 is CSVGQARTEAFF. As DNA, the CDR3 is TGCAGCGTTGGGCAGGCGAGAACTGAAGCTTTCTTT.

CDR3 DNA: TGTGCCAGCACCGACTTTGTCTATGGCTACACCTTC. Amino acid sequence: CASTDFVYGYTF. The chain carries TRBV6-5 and TRBJ1-2; D unclear. This CDR3 region has 12 residues. Germline CDR1 reads MNHEY; CDR2 reads SVGAGI. V lost 7 bases, J lost 4 bases, and 10 bases lay in between.

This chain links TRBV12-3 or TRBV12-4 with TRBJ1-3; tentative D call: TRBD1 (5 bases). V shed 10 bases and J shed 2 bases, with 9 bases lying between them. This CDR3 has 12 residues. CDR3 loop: CATQGAGNTIYF. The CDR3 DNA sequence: TGTGCCACCCAGGGTGCTGGAAACACCATATATTTT.

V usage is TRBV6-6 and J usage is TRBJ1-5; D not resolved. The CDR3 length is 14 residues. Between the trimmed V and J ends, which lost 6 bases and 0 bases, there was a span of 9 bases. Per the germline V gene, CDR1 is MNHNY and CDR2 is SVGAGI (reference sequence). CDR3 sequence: CASSKTNSNQPQHF. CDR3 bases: TGTGCCAGCAGCAAGACAAATAGCAATCAGCCCCAGCATTTT.

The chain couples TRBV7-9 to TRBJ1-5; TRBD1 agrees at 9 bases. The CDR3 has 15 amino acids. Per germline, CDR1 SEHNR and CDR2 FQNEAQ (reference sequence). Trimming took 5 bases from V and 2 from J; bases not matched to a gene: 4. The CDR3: CASSRTGVGNQPQHF. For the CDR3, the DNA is TGTGCCAGCAGCAGGACAGGGGTTGGCAATCAGCCCCAGCATTTT. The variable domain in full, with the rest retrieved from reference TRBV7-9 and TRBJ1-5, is DTGVSQNPRHKITKRGQNVTFRCDPISEHNRLYWYRQTLGQGPEFLTYFQNEAQLEKSRLLSDRFSAERPKGSFSTLEIQRTEQGDSAMYLCASSRTGVGNQPQHFGDGTRLSIL.

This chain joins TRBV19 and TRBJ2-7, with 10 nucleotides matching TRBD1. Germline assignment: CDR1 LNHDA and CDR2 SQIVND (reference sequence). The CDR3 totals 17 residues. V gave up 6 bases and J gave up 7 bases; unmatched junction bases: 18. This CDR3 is CASSPTGGAGFSWEQYF. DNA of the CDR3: TGTGCCAGTAGCCCGACAGGGGGCGCGGGATTTAGTTGGGAGCAGTACTTC.